This TCR beta chain emerged from a study of T-cell memory formation after mild COVID-19. General observations from the study: Some SARS-CoV-2-responding clones were already detected in memory before infection. Second-wave clones with a day 37 peak had unconfirmed SARS-CoV-2 specificity.

TCRdb independently ran MiXCR on the 5' RACE reads; one entry per CDR3 protein. The profile shows some 210,000 distinct CDR3 sequences, around 27% of them singletons. Germline CDR1 reads SGHTA; CDR2 reads FQGTGA. This CDR3 region has 13 residues. Trimming cost V 3 bases and J 7 bases, with 9 bases left between them. In the case of this clonotype: The antigen remains undetermined.

The chain uses TRBV7-3 and TRBJ2-2; TRBD2 is a possible D gene (5 bases). This receptor was obtained from an adult woman who had mild COVID-19 (a few samples of this study predate the infection). Cell type and time point are not known. The source material was PBMCs or a T cell subset sorted from them (not recorded which). CDR3 protein: CASSFPGNGELFF. The CDR3 DNA reads TGTGCCAGCAGCTTCCCGGGGAACGGGGAGCTGTTTTTT.